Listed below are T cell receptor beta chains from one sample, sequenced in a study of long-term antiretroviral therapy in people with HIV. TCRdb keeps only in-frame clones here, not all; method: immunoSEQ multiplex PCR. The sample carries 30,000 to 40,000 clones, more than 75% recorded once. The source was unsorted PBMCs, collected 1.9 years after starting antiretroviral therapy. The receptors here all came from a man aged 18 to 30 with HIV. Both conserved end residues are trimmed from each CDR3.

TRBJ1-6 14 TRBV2 ASSGDRGNYNSPLH
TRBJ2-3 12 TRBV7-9 ASSGGLIADTQY
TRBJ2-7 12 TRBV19 ASSIGTSSYEQY
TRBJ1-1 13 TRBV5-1 ASSLEQGATTEAF
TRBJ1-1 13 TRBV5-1 ASSLVSLMNTEAF
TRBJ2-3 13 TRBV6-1 ASSQNGLNTDTQY
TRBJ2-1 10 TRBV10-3 AISEVGDEQF
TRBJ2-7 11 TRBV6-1 AGWGGLGDEQY
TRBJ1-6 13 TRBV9 ASSVAAGPNSPLH
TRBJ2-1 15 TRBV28 ASSFLLTKASRNEQF
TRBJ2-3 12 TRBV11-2 ASSLLGSTDTQY
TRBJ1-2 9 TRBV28 ASRVEYGYT
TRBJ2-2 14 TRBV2 ARRLGTGTNTGELF
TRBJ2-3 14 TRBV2 ASSENRGVSTDTQY
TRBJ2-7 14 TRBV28 ASSSMSAPHSYEQY
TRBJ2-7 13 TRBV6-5 ASSRDSLYPYEQY
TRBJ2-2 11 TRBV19 ASSIDYTGELF
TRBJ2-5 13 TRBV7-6 ASSLGAGSQETQY
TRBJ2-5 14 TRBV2 ASTWTSGGLQETQY
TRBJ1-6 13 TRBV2 ASSGYGTANSPLH
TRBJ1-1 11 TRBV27 YSEGPGRTEAF
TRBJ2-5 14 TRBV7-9 ASSLGVGIVVGTQY
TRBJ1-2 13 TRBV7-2 ASSLAQEANYGYT
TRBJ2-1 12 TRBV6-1 ASSPQGTVNEQF
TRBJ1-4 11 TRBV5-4 ASSPNPLEKLF
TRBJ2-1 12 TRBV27 ASRSGGAVNEQF
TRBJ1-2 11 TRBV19 ASSIGEVYGYT
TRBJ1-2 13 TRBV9 ASSVGGQGSFGYT
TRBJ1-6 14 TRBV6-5 ASSYVGSSYNSPLH
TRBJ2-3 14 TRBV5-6 ASSLGSSYSTDTQY